Listed below are T cell receptor beta chains from one sample, sequenced in a study of blood T cell repertoires in COVID-19. Profiled with immunoSEQ multiplex PCR; TCRdb holds only in-frame clones, not every one. The sample has around 380,000 clones, roughly four fifths seen once. The sequenced material came from peripheral blood. The receptors were gathered from a human donor with acute or convalescent COVID-19. The donor label of this sample is uncertain. Each CDR3 is given with its conserved first and last residue. Each record gives: J gene, V gene, D gene, CDR3 protein. D genes are given only for firm matches.

>TRBJ2-7|TRBV6-5|TRBD1
CASSSDRAGEQYF
>TRBJ2-1|TRBV30|-
CAWRYYNEQFF
>TRBJ1-5|TRBV30|-
CAWNEVAGDQPQHF
>TRBJ2-1|TRBV4-1|TRBD2
CASSFLLAGGWDSYNEQFF
>TRBJ1-6|TRBV18|TRBD1
CASSPRQGNSPLHF
>TRBJ1-1|TRBV19|-
CASGTRHRVGRTEAFF
>TRBJ2-1|TRBV6-5|TRBD2
CASRPRGRGNEQFF
>TRBJ1-2|TRBV6-5|-
CASSGLYGYTF
>TRBJ1-1|TRBV20-1|-
CSARVATEAFF
>TRBJ1-6|TRBV2|-
CASKQTPKIGLHF
>TRBJ2-1|TRBV6-5|-
CASSSPAGWGNNEQFF
>TRBJ2-7|TRBV2|TRBD1
CASVRLGQGNYEQYF
>TRBJ2-1|TRBV30|TRBD2
CAWSDRGGSPRNEQFF
>TRBJ1-2|TRBV5-4|TRBD1
CASSLAGPGQGYGYTF
>TRBJ2-7|TRBV5-1|-
CASSFGSTSYEQYF
>TRBJ1-1|TRBV7-6|-
CASSLAEGFLMNTEAFF
>TRBJ1-5|TRBV7-2|TRBD1
CASSLRGQVNQPQHF
>TRBJ1-4|TRBV5-5|TRBD1
CASSLTRQGPTNEKLFF
>TRBJ2-7|TRBV11-2|TRBD2
CASSLTSVYEQYF
>TRBJ1-1|TRBV5-1|-
CASGAGRHTEAFF
>TRBJ2-6|TRBV19|-
CASSTVGGAAGANVLTF
>TRBJ1-2|TRBV4-2|-
CASGTGANYGYTF
>TRBJ1-2|TRBV28|-
CASRQGDRLHYGYTF
>TRBJ1-6|TRBV10-2|-
CASTPGGYRAASYNSPLHF
>TRBJ2-1|TRBV5-1|TRBD2
CASSLELAVGYNEQFF
>TRBJ1-6|TRBV6-5|-
CASSSFLNSPLHF
>TRBJ1-2|TRBV30|-
CAWSRVRNYGYTF
>TRBJ1-1|TRBV6-5|TRBD1
CASRRTQGGLEAFF
>TRBJ2-1|TRBV21-1|-
CASSKERVGTGWLNEQFF
>TRBJ1-2|TRBV9|-
CASSPGRTNYGYTF
>TRBJ1-5|TRBV19|TRBD1
CASTPTGGSNQPQHF
>TRBJ2-7|TRBV19|TRBD2
CASSIGPAGGPGEQYF
>TRBJ2-1|TRBV2|-
CASRKGVLAEPEQFF
>TRBJ1-1|TRBV6-1|-
CASSEFARGTEAFF
>TRBJ2-3|TRBV20-1|-
CSARTSDTQYF
>TRBJ2-2|TRBV30|-
CAWSVKSSATGELFF
>TRBJ1-2|TRBV30|-
CAWDSGGLGGYTF
>TRBJ1-2|TRBV4-1|-
CASSQEEGGRNNYGYTF
>TRBJ1-3|TRBV5-4|-
CASSAGRNSGNTIYF
>TRBJ2-7|TRBV18|-
CASSPLGSSEQYF
>TRBJ1-6|TRBV15|TRBD1
CATGGQALNSPLHF
>TRBJ1-6|TRBV28|-
CASSLHRSNSPLHF
>TRBJ1-5|TRBV6-5|-
CASSSRRSNQPQHF
>TRBJ2-5|TRBV7-7|-
CASSAQQGIGETQYF
>TRBJ2-1|TRBV4-2|-
CASSQVLRESYNEQFF
>TRBJ1-1|TRBV7-9|TRBD1
CASSLDPGQGTMNTEAFF
>TRBJ1-2|TRBV5-1|-
CASRTTGIGKGYTF
>TRBJ2-1|TRBV5-1|TRBD1
CASSLGGTGYNEQFF
>TRBJ1-5|TRBV15|-
CATSRDYQPQHF
>TRBJ2-1|TRBV6-2/TRBV6-3|-
CASSSRGSVAEEQFF
>TRBJ1-2|TRBV12-3/TRBV12-4|-
CASSFSPPHNTF
>TRBJ1-1|TRBV5-5|-
CASSNQYREAFF
>TRBJ2-7|TRBV9|TRBD1
CASSETGDVYEQYF
>TRBJ2-1|TRBV6-6|-
CASTQGEGGEVNEQFF